One sample yielded the 23 T cell receptor beta chains listed below, sequenced in a study of post-analysis software for immune sequencing data (dated by TCRdb to between 2015 and 2017). Overall study outcomes, separate from this receptor: Significantly higher frequencies in patients than in controls were found for a few TRBV segments, including TRBV5-6, TRBV5-1 and TRBV20-1.

For these receptors, no antigen is known. Libraries were constructed by PCR. Sequenced using an Illumina HiSeq 2500. To reduce PCR and sequencing biases, unique molecular identifiers were built into the TCR beta cDNA libraries. The raw public reads went through TCRdb reprocessing: fastp at Q25, MiXCR clone calling, in-frame beta chains kept. When rows share a CDR3 protein, they turn into one entry using the most common DNA and genes. Recorded for this sample are roughly 580,000 distinct CDR3 sequences; around 40% of them occurred a single time. The ten largest clones capture about 1.8% of the sample. The sequenced material came from blood. Source of these receptors: a girl aged 10 to 17 with multiple sclerosis.

This sequence joins TRBV5-1 and TRBJ2-4; D is perhaps TRBD1 (6 bases). Germline CDR1 SGHRS, CDR2 YFSETQ. The V end was cut by 0 bases, the J end by 0 bases, with 10 bases between. The CDR3 runs 16 residues. The CDR3 protein is CASSLDRAQAKNIQYF. The CDR3 nucleotides read TGCGCCAGCAGCTTGGACAGGGCACAAGCCAAAAACATTCAGTACTTC.

This chain links TRBV15 with TRBJ2-3; 10 nucleotides agree with TRBD2. The V gene's germline CDR1 is LNHNV and CDR2 YYDKDF (reference sequence). Trimming took 2 bases from V and 2 from J; bases not matched to a gene: 13. The CDR3 contains 19 residues. CDR3 sequence: CATSRLYGRLAGDTDTQYF. The CDR3 nucleotides read TGTGCCACCAGCAGATTGTATGGCCGCCTAGCGGGGGACACAGATACGCAGTATTTT.

This clonotype has more than one count but fewer than ten. The DNA of the CDR3 is TGTGCCAGCAGCCAAGAAGGCCGACTAGTACCCCAAGAGACCCAGTACTTC. Protein product: CASSQEGRLVPQETQYF. The chain has TRBV3-1 and TRBJ2-5; tentatively, D is TRBD2 (6 bases). Trimming stripped 0 bases from V and 1 base from J, with 15 bases between. From germline, CDR1 is LGHDT and CDR2 YNNKEL (reference sequence). The CDR3 consists of 17 residues.

This chain connects TRBV21-1 to TRBJ1-5. TRBV21-1 is marked as a pseudogene. The CDR3 contains 17 residues. CDR3 DNA sequence: TGTGCCAGCAGCAAAGGTTTCGGCAGGGCGTGGGGTCAGCCCCAGCATTTT. Translated, it gives CASSKGFGRAWGQPQHF.

V is TRBV28 and J is TRBJ2-5; D is possibly TRBD1 (7 bases). There are 14 residues in the CDR3. Deletions cut 8 bases from V and 8 bases from J, with 21 bases between. The germline CDR1 and CDR2 sequences are MDHEN and SYDVKM. This CDR3 is CASPQAGGMDTQYF. As DNA, the CDR3 is TGTGCCAGCCCTCAGGCAGGGGGGATGGACACCCAGTACTTC.

The chain has TRBV20-1 and TRBJ2-1; 11 bases are shared with TRBD2. Trimming removed 3 bases from V and 5 bases from J; junction bases left unmatched: 6. The CDR3 runs to 15 residues. In germline, CDR1 is DFQATT, CDR2 SNEGSKA (reference sequence). In nucleotides, the CDR3 is TGCAGTGCTAGGGGGACTAGCGGATTAGACAATGAGCAGTTCTTC. Its translation: CSARGTSGLDNEQFF.

This clonotype turned up a few times. This chain connects TRBV19 to TRBJ2-1; D is undetermined. Germline V CDR1 and CDR2: LNHDA, SQIVND (reference sequence). V was pared by 1 base and J by 9 bases, with 7 bases between. The CDR3 covers 12 residues. The CDR3: CASSIGRIEQFF. The CDR3 region has the DNA TGTGCCAGTAGTATAGGCAGGATTGAGCAGTTCTTC. Filled out from reference TRBV19 and TRBJ2-1, the complete variable domain reads DGGITQSPKYLFRKEGQNVTLSCEQNLNHDAMYWYRQDPGQGLRLIYYSQIVNDFQKGDIAEGYSVSREKKESFPLTVTSAQKNPTAFYLCASSIGRIEQFFGPGTRLTVL.

This rearrangement joins TRBV7-2 to TRBJ1-2; 11 nucleotides align to TRBD1. The ends lost 1 base at V and 7 bases at J; junction bases unmatched: 14. This CDR3 is built from 18 residues. In germline, CDR1 is SGHTA, CDR2 FQGNSA. DNA of the CDR3: TGTGCCAGCAGCTTAGATGGACAGGGGGCTTTGGTGGGGCGTGGCTACACCTTC. It translates to CASSLDGQGALVGRGYTF.

The rearrangement links TRBV11-1 to TRBJ2-1; TRBD2 aligns across 8 bases. J lost 7 bases, V lost 4 bases, and 9 bases had no gene match. The CDR3 length is 15 residues. Germline CDR1 and CDR2: SGHAT and FQDESV (reference sequence). The CDR3 sequence: CASSSIGLAGNEQFF. The CDR3, as DNA: TGTGCCAGCAGCTCAATAGGACTAGCAGGGAATGAGCAGTTCTTC.

Regarding this clonotype: This sequence may be a read error, since a much larger clone differs from it by one base. This chain connects TRBV7-6 to TRBJ2-5; D is unresolved. The DNA matches TRBJ2-4 better at its end, which makes the J call doubtful. Germline CDR1 SGHVS, CDR2 FNYEAQ. The CDR3 is made up of 13 amino acids. The CDR3 bases are TGTGCCAGCAACTTAGACACCAAAAACATTCAGTACTTC. Translated, it gives CASNLDTKNIQYF.

The V gene is TRBV6-5, the J gene TRBJ1-4; D possibly corresponds to TRBD1 (6 bases). The CDR3 contains 14 residues. Germline values: CDR1 MNHEY, CDR2 SVGAGI. Trimming shortened V by 5 bases and J by 8 bases, and 15 bases separated the two germline ends. This chain's CDR3 is CASSLDRRGEKLFF. For the CDR3, the DNA is TGTGCCAGCAGTCTCGACAGGAGAGGAGAAAAACTGTTTTTT.

The table lists this clonotype with a few counts. CDR3 residues: CASSASGGGSAEQFF. For the CDR3, the DNA is TGTGCCAGCAGCGCTAGCGGGGGGGGCTCCGCTGAGCAGTTCTTC. The rearrangement uses TRBV7-9 and TRBJ2-1; 12 bases line up with TRBD2. V lost 5 bases to trimming and J lost 9 bases; unmatched junction nucleotides: 8. This CDR3 region has 15 residues. Per germline, CDR1 SEHNR and CDR2 FQNEAQ (reference sequence).

This clonotype was counted a few times. J is TRBJ2-3 and V is TRBV29-1; D is uncertain. Trimming cost V 3 bases and J 2 bases, with 12 bases left between them. CDR1 SQVTM and CDR2 ANQGSEA come from the germline V gene. The CDR3 loop spans 14 amino acids. The CDR3 DNA reads TGCAGCGTTGACGCGCAGGCCAACACAGATACGCAGTATTTT. Translated, it gives CSVDAQANTDTQYF.

This clonotype was detected only a few times. The rearrangement uses TRBV5-1 and TRBJ1-1; perhaps TRBD1 as D (6 bases). Germline V lookup: CDR1 SGHRS, CDR2 YFSETQ. CDR3 length equals 18 residues. V was shortened by 4 bases and J by 5 bases, with 27 bases between the two germline ends. CDR3: CASSPTGMGPTPATEAFF. Written as DNA, the CDR3 is TGCGCCAGCAGCCCAACAGGGATGGGACCCACCCCGGCAACTGAAGCTTTCTTT.

J is TRBJ2-3 and V is TRBV4-1; possible D gene TRBD2, 5 bases. Germline V lookup: CDR1 MGHRA, CDR2 YSYEKL. This CDR3 has 16 amino acids. Trimming took off 4 bases at V and 3 bases at J, with 17 bases between the two ends. CDR3 sequence reads: CASSPTGITITDTQYF. CDR3 DNA sequence: TGCGCCAGCAGCCCCACCGGGATTACAATAACAGATACGCAGTATTTT.

For the CDR3, the DNA is TGTGCCACTAACCCCACAGGGCGGGGGAGAGCTTTCTTT. It codes for CATNPTGRGRAFF. The gene calls are TRBV12-3 or TRBV12-4 and TRBJ1-1; maybe TRBD1 (6 bases). There are 13 residues in the CDR3. With 10 bases removed from V and 10 bases from J, the gap between germline ends came to 22 bases.

The chain joins TRBV12-3 or TRBV12-4 to TRBJ2-1, with D perhaps assigned TRBD1 or TRBD2 (5 bases each). The CDR3 loop spans 14 amino acids. With 5 bases removed from V and 8 bases from J, the gap between germline ends came to 16 bases. The DNA of the CDR3 is TGTGCCAGCAGTCTCGGACTGCCCAGGGATGAGCAGTTCTTC. It yields the protein CASSLGLPRDEQFF.

This clonotype was seen only a few times. The chain joins TRBV29-1 to TRBJ2-7, with 8 bases identical to TRBD1. The CDR3 has 15 residues. Trimming took 4 bases from V and 4 from J; bases not matched to a gene: 12. Germline CDR1 and CDR2: SQVTM and ANQGSEA. CDR3 region: CSVAGTGDSGYEQYF. The CDR3, as DNA: TGCAGCGTTGCCGGGACAGGCGATTCGGGTTACGAGCAGTACTTC.

This clonotype has only one observation. The chain recombines TRBV7-8 with TRBJ2-3, with TRBD2 matching over 13 bases. CDR3 length: 18 residues. Per the germline V gene, CDR1 is SGHVS and CDR2 is FQNEAQ. V lost 5 bases and J lost 1; bases outside the gene matches: 9. The CDR3 is CASSGGLAGWGGTDTQYF. CDR3 in DNA: TGTGCCAGCAGCGGGGGACTAGCGGGATGGGGGGGCACAGATACGCAGTATTTT.

V usage is TRBV10-3 and J usage is TRBJ1-1; D perhaps matches TRBD1 (5 bases). Trimming shortened V by 4 bases and J by 0 bases, and 12 bases separated the two germline ends. The CDR3 spans 15 residues. The germline gives CDR1 ENHRY, CDR2 SYGVKD. The CDR3 bases are TGTGCCATCAGTGGGCAGGGTTCCATGAACACTGAAGCTTTCTTT. This gives the protein CAISGQGSMNTEAFF.

Only a few counts were recorded for this clonotype. This chain joins TRBV5-1 and TRBJ1-5; D possibly corresponds to TRBD1 (5 bases). Germline V CDR1 and CDR2: SGHRS, YFSETQ. The CDR3 spans 13 residues. V dropped 4 bases and J dropped 7 bases, with 12 bases sitting between them. The CDR3 sequence: CASSPDGGQPQHF. DNA for the CDR3: TGCGCCAGCAGCCCCGACGGGGGGCAGCCCCAGCATTTT.

The DNA for the CDR3 is TGCAGTGCTAGAGATCTAAGGCAGGGCGGTGAAAAACTGTTTTTT. Protein: CSARDLRQGGEKLFF. The chain is built from TRBV20-1 and TRBJ1-4, with D possibly being TRBD1 (5 bases). The V gene lost 0 bases and the J gene lost 7 bases, with 15 bases spanning the gap. The CDR3 has 15 residues. Per the germline V gene, CDR1 is DFQATT and CDR2 is SNEGSKA (reference sequence).

The chain uses TRBV3-1 and TRBJ2-5, with 9 bases fitting TRBD2. The junction had 10 bases not matched to a gene; V was cut back by 0 bases and J by 5 bases. CDR1 and CDR2 (germline): LGHDT, YNNKEL (reference sequence). CDR3 size: 17 residues. The CDR3 protein is CASSQDLELAGRETQYF. In DNA, the CDR3 is TGTGCCAGCAGCCAAGATCTGGAGCTAGCGGGGCGGGAGACCCAGTACTTC.